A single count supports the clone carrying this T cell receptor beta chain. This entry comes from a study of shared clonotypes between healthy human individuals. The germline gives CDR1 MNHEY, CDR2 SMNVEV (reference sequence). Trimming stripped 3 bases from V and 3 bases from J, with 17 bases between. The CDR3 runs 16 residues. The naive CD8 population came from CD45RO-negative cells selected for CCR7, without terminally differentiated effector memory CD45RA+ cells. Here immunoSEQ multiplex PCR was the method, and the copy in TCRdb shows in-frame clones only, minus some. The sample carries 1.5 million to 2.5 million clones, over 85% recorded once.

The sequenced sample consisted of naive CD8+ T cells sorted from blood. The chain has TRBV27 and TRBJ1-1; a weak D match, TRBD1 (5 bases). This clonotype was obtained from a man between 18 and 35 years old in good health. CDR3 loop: CASSFPTGIRDTEAFF. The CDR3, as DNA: TGTGCCAGCAGTTTCCCCACAGGAATCCGCGACACTGAAGCTTTCTTT.